This T cell receptor beta chain was sequenced during a study of CD8 T cells in ankylosing spondylitis. A note on this clonotype: Its target is unknown.

Using quantitative 5'-RACE with molecular barcodes, the authors made TCR beta libraries. TCRdb fed the 5' RACE reads into MiXCR, producing one record per CDR3 protein. The repertoire holds roughly 450,000 distinct CDR3 sequences, with 25% to 30% as singletons. The CDR3 runs to 17 residues. General study results and limits: Earlier studies detected some motif variants in reactive arthritis synovial fluid and blood. What seemed typical of ankylosing spondylitis blood was a TCR beta motif built from several highly homologous variants.

Source material: blood, either unsorted or a sorted T cell fraction (not recorded which). The rearrangement links TRBV21-1 to TRBJ1-5; TRBD1 is taken as the D call from the table, unchecked against the DNA. TRBV21-1 is listed as a pseudogene. This clonotype was obtained from a male donor with ankylosing spondylitis. The CDR3 DNA sequence: TGTGCCAGCAGCAAAAACAACGGGGCCGGGAGCAATCAGCCCCAGCATTTT. Encoded protein: CASSKNNGAGSNQPQHF.